The sequence of this T cell receptor beta chain was determined in a study of cytomegalovirus exposure and HLA in healthy donors. Researchers ran the PCR with 60 Vbeta and 13 Jbeta primers. This table comes from immunoSEQ multiplex PCR, and its TCRdb copy is limited to in-frame clones, with some not included. The sample records almost 200,000 clones, around 79% being singletons. This sequence was found in a male donor in good health and CMV-seropositive. Sequenced sample: PBMCs.

The CDR3 bases are TGTGCCAGCAGCCCCGCAGGTGTGGTCAATTCACCCCTCCACTTT. This encodes CASSPAGVVNSPLHF. The gene calls are TRBV7-2 and TRBJ1-6; D remains ambiguous. The V gene lost 5 bases and the J gene lost 7 bases, with 15 bases spanning the gap. The CDR3 extends over 15 amino acids. Per germline, CDR1 SGHTA and CDR2 FQGNSA.